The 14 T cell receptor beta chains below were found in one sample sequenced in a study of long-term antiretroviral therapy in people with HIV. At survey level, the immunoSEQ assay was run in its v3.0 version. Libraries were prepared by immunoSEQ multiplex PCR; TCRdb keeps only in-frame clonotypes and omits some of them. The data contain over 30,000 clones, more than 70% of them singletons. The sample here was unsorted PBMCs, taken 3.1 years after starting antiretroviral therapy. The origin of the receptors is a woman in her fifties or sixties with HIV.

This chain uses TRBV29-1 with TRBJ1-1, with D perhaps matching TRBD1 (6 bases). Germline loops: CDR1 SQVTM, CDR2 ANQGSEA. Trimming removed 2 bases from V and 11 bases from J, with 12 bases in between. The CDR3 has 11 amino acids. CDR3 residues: CSVELQGNAFF. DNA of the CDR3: TGCAGCGTTGAACTACAGGGTAACGCTTTCTTT.

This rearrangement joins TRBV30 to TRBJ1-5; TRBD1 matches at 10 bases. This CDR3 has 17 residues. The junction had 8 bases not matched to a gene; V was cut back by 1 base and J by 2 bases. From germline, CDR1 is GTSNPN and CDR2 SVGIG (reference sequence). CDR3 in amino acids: CAWSARQGAGGNQPQHF. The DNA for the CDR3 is TGTGCCTGGAGTGCGAGACAGGGGGCGGGGGGCAATCAGCCCCAGCATTTT.

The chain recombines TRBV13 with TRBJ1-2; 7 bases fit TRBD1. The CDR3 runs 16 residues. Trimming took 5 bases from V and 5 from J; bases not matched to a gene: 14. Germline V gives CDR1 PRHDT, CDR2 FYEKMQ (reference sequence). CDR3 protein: CASSTQARGRRYGYTF. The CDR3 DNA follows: TGTGCCAGCAGCACCCAAGCGAGGGGGCGCCGATATGGCTACACCTTC.

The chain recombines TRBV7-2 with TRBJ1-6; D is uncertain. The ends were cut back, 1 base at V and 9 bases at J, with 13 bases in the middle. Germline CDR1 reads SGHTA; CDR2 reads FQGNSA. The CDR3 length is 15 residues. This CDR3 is CASSLEGSYRSPLHF. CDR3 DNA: TGTGCCAGCAGCTTAGAAGGGAGCTACCGTTCACCCCTCCACTTT. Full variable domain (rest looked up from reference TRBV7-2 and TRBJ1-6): GAGVSQSPSNKVTEKGKDVELRCDPISGHTALYWYRQSLGQGLEFLIYFQGNSAPDKSGLPSDRFSAERTGGSVSTLTIQRTQQEDSAVYLCASSLEGSYRSPLHFGNGTRLTVT.

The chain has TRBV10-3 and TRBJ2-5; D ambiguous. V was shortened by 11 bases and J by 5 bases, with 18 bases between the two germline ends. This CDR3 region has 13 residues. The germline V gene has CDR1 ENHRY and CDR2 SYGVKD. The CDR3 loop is CASSVAGAETQYF. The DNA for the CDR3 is TGTGCCTCGTCGGTAGCAGGTGCGGAGACCCAGTACTTC.

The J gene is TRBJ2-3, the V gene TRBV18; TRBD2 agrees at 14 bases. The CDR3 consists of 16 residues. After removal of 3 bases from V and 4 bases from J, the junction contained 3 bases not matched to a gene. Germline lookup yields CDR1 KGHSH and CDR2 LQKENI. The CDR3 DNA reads TGTGCCAGCTCACCTCGACTAGCGGGGGGGCCAGATACGCAGTATTTT. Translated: CASSPRLAGGPDTQYF.

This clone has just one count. CDR3 sequence reads: CASSLGRTGGYTF. Written as DNA, the CDR3 is TGTGCCAGCTCCCTCGGACGGACCGGAGGCTACACCTTC. This chain connects TRBV18 to TRBJ1-2; the D is unclear. Germline CDR1 reads KGHSH; CDR2 reads LQKENI. The CDR3 spans 13 residues. V gave up 6 bases and J gave up 8 bases, with 16 bases separating them.

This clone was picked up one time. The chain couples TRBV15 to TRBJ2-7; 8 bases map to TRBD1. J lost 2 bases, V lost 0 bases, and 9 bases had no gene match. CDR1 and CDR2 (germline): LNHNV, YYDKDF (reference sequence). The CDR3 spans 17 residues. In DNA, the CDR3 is TGTGCCACCAGCAGAGATCAGACGCGGACAGGGACCTACGAGCAGTACTTC. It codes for CATSRDQTRTGTYEQYF.

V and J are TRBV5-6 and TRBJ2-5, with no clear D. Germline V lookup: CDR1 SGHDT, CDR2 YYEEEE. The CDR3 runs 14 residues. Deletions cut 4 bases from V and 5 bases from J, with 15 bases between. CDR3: CASSGAGSSETQYF. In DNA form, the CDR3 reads TGTGCCAGCAGCGGCGCCGGGTCTTCGGAGACCCAGTACTTC. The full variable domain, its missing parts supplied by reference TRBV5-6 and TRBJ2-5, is DAGVTQSPTHLIKTRGQQVTLRCSPKSGHDTVSWYQQALGQGPQFIFQYYEEEERQRGNFPDRFSGHQFPNYSSELNVNALLLGDSALYLCASSGAGSSETQYFGPGTRLLVL.

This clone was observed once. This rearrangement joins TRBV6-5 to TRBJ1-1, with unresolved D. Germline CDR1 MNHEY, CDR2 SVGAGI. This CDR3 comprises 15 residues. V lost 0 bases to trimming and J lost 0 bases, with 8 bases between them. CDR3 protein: CASSYSRILNTEAFF. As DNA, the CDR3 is TGTGCCAGCAGTTACTCGAGGATCTTGAACACTGAAGCTTTCTTT.

The CDR3 DNA reads as TGCGCCAGCAGCCAAGATCTTGGAGGGAGGTCCTACAATGAGCAGTTCTTC. Amino acids: CASSQDLGGRSYNEQFF. V gene TRBV4-1 combines with J gene TRBJ2-1; weak D call: TRBD2 (6 bases). The germline V gene has CDR1 MGHRA and CDR2 YSYEKL. Trimming left V 0 bases short and J 1 base short, with 13 bases between. This CDR3 contains 17 residues.

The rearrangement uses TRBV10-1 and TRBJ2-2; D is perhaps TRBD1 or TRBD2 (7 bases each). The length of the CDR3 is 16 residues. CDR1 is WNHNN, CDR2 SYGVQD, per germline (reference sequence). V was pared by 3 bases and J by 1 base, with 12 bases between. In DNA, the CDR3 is TGCGCCAGCAGTGACCCCAGGGGGGGGAACACCGGGGAGCTGTTTTTT. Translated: CASSDPRGGNTGELFF.

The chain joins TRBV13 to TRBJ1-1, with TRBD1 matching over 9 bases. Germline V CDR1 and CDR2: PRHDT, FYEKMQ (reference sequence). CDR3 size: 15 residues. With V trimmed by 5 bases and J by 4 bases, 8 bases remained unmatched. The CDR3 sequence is CASSTTGGASTEAFF. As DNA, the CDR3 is TGTGCCAGCAGCACTACAGGGGGCGCGAGCACTGAAGCTTTCTTT.

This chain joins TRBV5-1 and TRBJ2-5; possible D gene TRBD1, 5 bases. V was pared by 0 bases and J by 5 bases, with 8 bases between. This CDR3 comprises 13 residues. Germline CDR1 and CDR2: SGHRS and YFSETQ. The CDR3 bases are TGCGCCAGCAGCTTGGCAGGGTTCGAGACCCAGTACTTC. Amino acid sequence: CASSLAGFETQYF. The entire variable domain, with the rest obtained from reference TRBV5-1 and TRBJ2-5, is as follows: KAGVTQTPRYLIKTRGQQVTLSCSPISGHRSVSWYQQTPGQGLQFLFEYFSETQRNKGNFPGRFSGRQFSNSRSEMNVSTLELGDSALYLCASSLAGFETQYFGPGTRLLVL.